This paragraph reports one TCR beta chain. Authors' processing steps: Reference gene primer amplification gave nucleated cell count estimates. The repertoire was sequenced with immunoSEQ multiplex PCR; TCRdb's copy has only in-frame clones and lacks some. D and trimming were read from the DNA, whereas the V and J calls and clone size are those reported in that table. Seen here are some 250,000 clones, under 90% observed once, and the top ten hold roughly 3.1%. The sample is drawn from a study of blood T cell repertoires in COVID-19. Background on the study: The samples span acute and convalescent COVID-19 from the United States, Italy and Spain.

The CDR3 covers 16 residues. V lost 2 bases, J lost 2 bases, and 14 bases lay in between. Germline V gene sequence: CDR1 SGHTA, CDR2 FQGNSA. The specimen sequenced was peripheral blood. The TCR sequence derives from a woman between 18 and 29 years old with acute or convalescent COVID-19. The V call is TRBV7-2, the J call TRBJ2-3; maybe TRBD2 (5 bases). The CDR3 loop is CASSLRSGGPTDTQYF. Here the CDR3 DNA reads TGTGCCAGCAGCTTACGCAGCGGAGGCCCCACAGATACGCAGTATTTT.